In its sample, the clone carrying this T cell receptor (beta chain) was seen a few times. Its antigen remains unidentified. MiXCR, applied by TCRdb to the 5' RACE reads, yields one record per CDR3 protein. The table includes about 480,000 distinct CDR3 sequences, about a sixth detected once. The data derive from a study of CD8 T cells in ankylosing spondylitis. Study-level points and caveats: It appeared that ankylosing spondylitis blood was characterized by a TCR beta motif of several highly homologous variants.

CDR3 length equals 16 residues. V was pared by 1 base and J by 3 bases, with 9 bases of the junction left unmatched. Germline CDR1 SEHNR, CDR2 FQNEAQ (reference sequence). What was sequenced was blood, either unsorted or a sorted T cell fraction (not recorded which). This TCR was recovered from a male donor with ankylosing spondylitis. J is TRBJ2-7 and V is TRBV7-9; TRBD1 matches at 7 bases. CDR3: CASSLGGFGTVYEQYF. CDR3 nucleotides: TGTGCCAGCAGCTTAGGAGGATTCGGGACAGTCTACGAGCAGTACTTC.